A selection of T cell receptor beta chains follows, all from one sample in a study of cytomegalovirus exposure and HLA in healthy donors. Sequenced by immunoSEQ multiplex PCR; TCRdb stores in-frame clones only, minus some. The sample lists some 140,000 clones, approximately 72% occurring once. The source material was PBMCs. The origin of the receptors is a man aged 18 to 29 in good health and CMV-seronegative. CDR3s leave out the opening cysteine and the closing phenylalanine or tryptophan.

v_call cdr3_aa
TRBV2 ASSGGQVAPSPLH
TRBV9 ASSPGQGRTNQPQH
TRBV9 ASSVGGGRLTEAF
TRBV5-6 ASSLEQTVEAF
TRBV30 AWGTGMEETQY
TRBV4-1 ASSQDLQPFSYNEQF
TRBV18 ASSKDTRNYGYT
TRBV19 ASSQTGAPETQY
TRBV28 ASSTPMLAGGIFNEQF
TRBV19 ASSKRGRENEKLF
TRBV6-6 ASSYSGGQETQY
TRBV5-1 ASSLQGWGELF
TRBV13 ASSLTSGGLNTGELF
TRBV15 ATSSYGGRGETQY
TRBV19 ASSAPGQHSTSNQPQH
TRBV6-5 ASSYSLQGTYNEQF
TRBV28 ASSLSTGRNEKLF
TRBV7-2 ASSSRQGSYEQY
TRBV5-1 ASSLGLAGQETQY
TRBV19 ATGLVASPLH
TRBV19 ASSITGIYEQY
TRBV6-5 ASSYSSNGGAYT
TRBV29-1 SVGIYVGNEQF
TRBV5-1 ASSLGEAGGRFTGELF
TRBV6-1 ASSESFRLEQY
TRBV15 ATSIQDSQKLF
TRBV27 ATQTGEVYNEQF
TRBV28 ASSPRTGRAF
TRBV9 ASSVGSTDQNIQY
TRBV19 ASGNGWGDSTDTQY
TRBV19 ASRARLAGGHNTGELF
TRBV19 ASIPTGAHNEQF
TRBV18 ASSQKGQASGYT
TRBV4-2 ASSQDQGRGLVTQY
TRBV10-3 AISEGQEGNVLT
TRBV5-4 ASSSPQGSTEAF
TRBV5-4 ASSLRLAGGMDTQY
TRBV18 ASSPPSGSGNTIY
TRBV4-1 ASSQSRGGIYGYT
TRBV28 ASSLPGNAEAF
TRBV2 ASRASSGSYNEQF
TRBV13 ASSLGSEGSYGYT
TRBV7-9 ASSLDGQLNTEAF
TRBV6-1 ASSEWVNSGNEQF
TRBV7-8 ASSLGDRTNQPQH
TRBV27 ASSPDRVGFEKLF